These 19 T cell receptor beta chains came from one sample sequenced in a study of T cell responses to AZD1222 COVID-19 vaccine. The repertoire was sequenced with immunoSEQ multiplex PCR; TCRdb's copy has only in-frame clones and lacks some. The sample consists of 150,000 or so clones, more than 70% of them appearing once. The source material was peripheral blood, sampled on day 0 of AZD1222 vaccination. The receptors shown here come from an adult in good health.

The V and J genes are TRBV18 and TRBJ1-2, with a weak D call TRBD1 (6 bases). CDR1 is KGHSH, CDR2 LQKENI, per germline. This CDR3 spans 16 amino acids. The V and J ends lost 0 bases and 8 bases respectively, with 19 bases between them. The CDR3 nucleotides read TGTGCCAGCTCACCACCACAGGGCGGGGGAGCGTGGGGCTACACCTTC. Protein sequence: CASSPPQGGGAWGYTF. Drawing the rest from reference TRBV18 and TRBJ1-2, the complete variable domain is NAGVMQNPRHLVRRRGQEARLRCSPMKGHSHVYWYRQLPEEGLKFMVYLQKENIIDESGMPKERFSAEFPKEGPSILRIQQVVRGDSAAYFCASSPPQGGGAWGYTFGSGTRLTVV.

The CDR3 reads CASSPDIITNYGYTF. In DNA form, the CDR3 reads TGCGCCAGCAGCCCAGACATAATAACTAACTATGGCTACACCTTC. The chain uses TRBV5-1 and TRBJ1-2; unclear D gene. Trimming shortened V by 4 bases and J by 0 bases, and 13 bases separated the two germline ends. The CDR3 loop spans 15 amino acids. Per germline, CDR1 SGHRS and CDR2 YFSETQ.

The CDR3 loop is CASSLEGSSTGELFF. CDR3 DNA sequence: TGCGCCAGCAGCTTGGAGGGGTCGAGCACCGGGGAGCTGTTTTTT. V is TRBV5-1 and J is TRBJ2-2, with a weak D call TRBD1 (5 bases). V was clipped by 0 bases and J by 4 bases, with 10 bases between them. The CDR3 is 15 residues long. Germline V gene lookup returns CDR1 SGHRS and CDR2 YFSETQ.

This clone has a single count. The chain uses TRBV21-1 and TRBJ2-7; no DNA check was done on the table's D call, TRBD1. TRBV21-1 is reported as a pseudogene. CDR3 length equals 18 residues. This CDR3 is CASSTCSGTRLGIHEQYF. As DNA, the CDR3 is TGTGCCAGCAGCACCTGCTCCGGGACACGCCTCGGGATACACGAGCAGTACTTC.

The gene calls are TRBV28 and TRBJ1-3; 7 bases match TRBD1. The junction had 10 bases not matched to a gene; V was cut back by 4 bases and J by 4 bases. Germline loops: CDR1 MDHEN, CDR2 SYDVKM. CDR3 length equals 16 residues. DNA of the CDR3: TGTGCCAGCAGTTCCGCGACAGGGAAAGGGGGAAACACCATATATTTT. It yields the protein CASSSATGKGGNTIYF.

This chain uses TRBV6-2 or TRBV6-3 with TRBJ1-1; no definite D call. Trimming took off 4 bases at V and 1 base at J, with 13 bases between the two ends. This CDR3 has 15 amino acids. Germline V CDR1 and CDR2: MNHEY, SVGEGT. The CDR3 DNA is TGTGCCAGCAGTTCCCCTCCGGCCCGGAACACTGAAGCTTTCTTT. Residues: CASSSPPARNTEAFF.

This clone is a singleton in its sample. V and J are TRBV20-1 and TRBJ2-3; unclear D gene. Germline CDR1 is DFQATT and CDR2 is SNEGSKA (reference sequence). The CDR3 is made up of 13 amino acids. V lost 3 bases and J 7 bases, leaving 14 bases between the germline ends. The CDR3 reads CSASLSLWNTQYF. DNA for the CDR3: TGCAGTGCTAGTTTATCGTTGTGGAATACGCAGTATTTT.

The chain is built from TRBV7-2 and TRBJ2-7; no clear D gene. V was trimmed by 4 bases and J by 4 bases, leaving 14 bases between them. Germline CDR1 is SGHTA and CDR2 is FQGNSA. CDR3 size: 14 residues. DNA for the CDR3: TGTGCCAGCAGCTCCTATTTAGTCGGATACGAGCAGTACTTC. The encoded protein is CASSSYLVGYEQYF.

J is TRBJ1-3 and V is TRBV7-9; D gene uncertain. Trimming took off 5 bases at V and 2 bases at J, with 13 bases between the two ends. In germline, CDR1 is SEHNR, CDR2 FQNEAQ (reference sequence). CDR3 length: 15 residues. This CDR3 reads CASSDPGLPGNTIYF. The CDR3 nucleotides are TGTGCCAGCAGCGACCCCGGACTGCCTGGAAACACCATATATTTT.

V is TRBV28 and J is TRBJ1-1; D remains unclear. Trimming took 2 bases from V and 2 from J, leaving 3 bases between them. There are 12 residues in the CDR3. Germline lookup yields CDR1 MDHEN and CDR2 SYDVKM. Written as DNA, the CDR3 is TGTGCCAGCAGTTTAATCAACACTGAAGCTTTCTTT. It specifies CASSLINTEAFF.

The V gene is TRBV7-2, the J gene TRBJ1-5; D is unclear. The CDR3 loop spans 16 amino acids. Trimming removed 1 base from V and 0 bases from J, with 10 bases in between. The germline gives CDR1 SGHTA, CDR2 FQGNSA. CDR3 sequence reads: CASSLGRVGSNQPQHF. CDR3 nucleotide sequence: TGTGCCAGCAGCTTAGGTCGGGTGGGTAGCAATCAGCCCCAGCATTTT.

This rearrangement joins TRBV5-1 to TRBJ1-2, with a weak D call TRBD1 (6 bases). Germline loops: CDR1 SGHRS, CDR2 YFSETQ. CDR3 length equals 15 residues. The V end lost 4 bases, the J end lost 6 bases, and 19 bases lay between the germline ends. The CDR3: CASSEQGRVGNGYTF. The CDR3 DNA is TGCGCCAGCAGCGAACAGGGTCGGGTCGGGAATGGCTACACCTTC.

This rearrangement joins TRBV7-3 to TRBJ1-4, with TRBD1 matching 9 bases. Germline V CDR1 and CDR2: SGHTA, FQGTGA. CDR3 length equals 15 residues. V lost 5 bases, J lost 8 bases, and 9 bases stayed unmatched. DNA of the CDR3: TGTGCCAGCAGCACGGGGACAGGGCGGGAGGAAAAACTGTTTTTT. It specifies CASSTGTGREEKLFF. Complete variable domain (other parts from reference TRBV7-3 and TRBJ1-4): GAGVSQTPSNKVTEKGKYVELRCDPISGHTALYWYRQSLGQGPEFLIYFQGTGAADDSGLPNDRFFAVRPEGSVSTLKIQRTERGDSAVYLCASSTGTGREEKLFFGSGTQLSVL.

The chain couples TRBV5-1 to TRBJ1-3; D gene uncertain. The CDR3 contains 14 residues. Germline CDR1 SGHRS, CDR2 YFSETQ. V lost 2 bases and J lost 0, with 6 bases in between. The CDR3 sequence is CASSLRASGNTIYF. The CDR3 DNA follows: TGCGCCAGCAGCTTACGGGCCTCTGGAAACACCATATATTTT.

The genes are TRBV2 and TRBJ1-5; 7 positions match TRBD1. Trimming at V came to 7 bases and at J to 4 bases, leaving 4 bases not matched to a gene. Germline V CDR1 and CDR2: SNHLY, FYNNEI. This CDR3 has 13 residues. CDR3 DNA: TGTGCCAGCACTGACAGGGCAAATCAGCCCCAGCATTTT. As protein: CASTDRANQPQHF.

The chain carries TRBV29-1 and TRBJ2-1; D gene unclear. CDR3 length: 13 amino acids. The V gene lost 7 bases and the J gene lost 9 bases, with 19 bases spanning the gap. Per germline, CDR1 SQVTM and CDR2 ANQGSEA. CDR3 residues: CSATQGWASEQFF. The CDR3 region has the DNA TGCAGCGCCACCCAAGGATGGGCTAGTGAGCAGTTCTTC.

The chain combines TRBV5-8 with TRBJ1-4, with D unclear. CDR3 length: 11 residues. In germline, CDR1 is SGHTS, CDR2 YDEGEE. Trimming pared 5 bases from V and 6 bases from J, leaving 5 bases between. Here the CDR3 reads CASSSHEKLFF. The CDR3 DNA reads TGTGCCAGCAGTTCACATGAAAAACTGTTTTTT.

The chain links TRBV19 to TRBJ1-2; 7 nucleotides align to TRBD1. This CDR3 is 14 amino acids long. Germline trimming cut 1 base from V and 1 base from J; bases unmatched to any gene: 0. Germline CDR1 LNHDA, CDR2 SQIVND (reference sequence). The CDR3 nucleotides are TGTGCCAGTAGTATAGGACAGGGTAACTATGGCTACACCTTC. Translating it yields CASSIGQGNYGYTF. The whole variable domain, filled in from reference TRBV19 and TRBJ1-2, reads DGGITQSPKYLFRKEGQNVTLSCEQNLNHDAMYWYRQDPGQGLRLIYYSQIVNDFQKGDIAEGYSVSREKKESFPLTVTSAQKNPTAFYLCASSIGQGNYGYTFGSGTRLTVV.

The CDR3 DNA follows: TGTGCCATCAGTGAGGGGATTAACTATGGCTACACCTTC. This codes for CAISEGINYGYTF. The chain carries TRBV10-3 and TRBJ1-2; no definite D call. CDR3 length: 13 amino acids. CDR1 ENHRY and CDR2 SYGVKD come from the germline V gene. V was pared by 2 bases and J by 1 base, with 5 bases between.